These 18 T cell receptor beta chains were sequenced from one sample in a study of human T cells and chemical hapten exposure. In TCRdb, the RACE reads were re-called with MiXCR into one record per CDR3 protein. Here the sample spans tens of thousands of distinct CDR3 sequences, roughly 6.7% being singletons. Described time point: pre-sensitization, week 0. Treatment denoted: therapeutic diphenylcyclopropenone sensitization with weekly scalp DPC. The sample in question was whole blood, obtained in connection with sensitization to the hapten diphenylcyclopropenone (DPC). The receptors shown here come from a woman aged 25 to 39 with alopecia areata. Some clones in this sample may be carry-over from other donors' samples.

This clonotype has at least ten counts. The chain employs TRBV18 and TRBJ1-1, with 9 bases identical to TRBD1. The CDR3 consists of 16 residues. The V and J ends lost 4 bases and 2 bases, in that order; junction bases with no gene match: 8. Germline-derived CDR1 and CDR2 are KGHSH and LQKENI. As DNA, the CDR3 is TGTGCCAGCTCACTACAGGGGGCGGGTACAAACACTGAAGCTTTCTTT. This codes for CASSLQGAGTNTEAFF.

This clonotype came up many times. The rearrangement uses TRBV5-1 and TRBJ2-3; a possible D gene is TRBD2 (6 bases). The V and J ends lost 4 bases and 0 bases respectively, with 15 bases between them. CDR3 length: 16 amino acids. Germline CDR1 is SGHRS and CDR2 is YFSETQ. CDR3: CASSGGVSGSTDTQYF. The CDR3 DNA sequence: TGCGCCAGCAGCGGCGGGGTGAGCGGGAGCACAGATACGCAGTATTTT.

This clonotype has a count of ten or more. The CDR3 here is CASSQEGRGYAPFF. The CDR3, as DNA: TGTGCCAGCAGCCAAGAGGGGAGGGGGTACGCACCTTTCTTT. The chain employs TRBV3-1 and TRBJ1-1; tentative D call: TRBD1 (6 bases). V was cut by 0 bases and J by 12 bases, with 17 bases left in between. This CDR3 contains 14 residues. Per germline, CDR1 LGHDT and CDR2 YNNKEL (reference sequence).

This clonotype occurred many times. The gene calls are TRBV14 and TRBJ2-7; D perhaps matches TRBD1 (5 bases). CDR3 length equals 14 residues. Per the germline V gene, CDR1 is SGHDN and CDR2 is FVKESK. V lost 2 bases and J lost 3, with 11 bases in between. The CDR3 DNA is TGTGCCAGCAGCCAAAGGTACAGGTTCTACGAGCAGTACTTC. Translated: CASSQRYRFYEQYF.

The V call is TRBV6-1, the J call TRBJ2-1, with a tentative D call TRBD1 (8 bases). Germline V gene data show CDR1 as MNHNS and CDR2 as SASEGT. This CDR3 has 14 residues. V lost 7 bases, J lost 4 bases, and 14 bases lay in between. The CDR3 protein is CASTEQGGYNEQFF. CDR3 DNA sequence: TGTGCCAGCACGGAACAGGGGGGGTACAATGAGCAGTTCTTC.

This clonotype occurred many times. This chain links TRBV9 with TRBJ2-6; a weak D match, TRBD2 (5 bases). The V and J ends lost 4 bases and 0 bases respectively, with 8 bases between them. Per the germline V gene, CDR1 is SGDLS and CDR2 is YYNGEE. This CDR3 is 15 amino acids long. The CDR3, as DNA: TGTGCCAGCAGCATTGGGAGCTCTGGGGCCAACGTCCTGACTTTC. This sequence encodes CASSIGSSGANVLTF. The full variable domain, in which reference TRBV9 and TRBJ2-6 provide the parts outside the CDR3, is DSGVTQTPKHLITATGQRVTLRCSPRSGDLSVYWYQQSLDQGLQFLIQYYNGEERAKGNILERFSAQQFPDLHSELNLSSLELGDSALYFCASSIGSSGANVLTFGAGSRLTVL.

This clonotype was detected many times. This chain connects TRBV7-6 to TRBJ1-3, with 7 bases lining up with TRBD1. The CDR3 has 13 residues. CDR1 and CDR2 from the germline V gene are SGHVS and FNYEAQ. V trimming: 5 bases; J trimming: 7 bases; junction bases outside the gene matches: 5. CDR3 bases: TGTGCCAGCAGCCAAGGACAGGTTAACACCATATATTTT. Translated, it gives CASSQGQVNTIYF.

This clonotype showed up many times. The CDR3 reads CASSLHLNEKLFF. The CDR3, as DNA: TGTGCCAGCAGCTTACACCTTAATGAAAAACTGTTTTTT. The rearrangement uses TRBV7-2 and TRBJ1-4; D remains ambiguous. The V end lost 2 bases, the J end lost 4 bases, and 5 bases lay between the germline ends. The germline V gene has CDR1 SGHTA and CDR2 FQGNSA. This CDR3 spans 13 amino acids.

As to this clonotype: This clone may be a read error of a much larger clone one base away. The chain is built from TRBV12-5 and TRBJ2-3; either TRBD1 or TRBD2 may supply D (5 bases each). CDR3 size: 18 residues. Germline assignment: CDR1 LGHNT and CDR2 FRNRAP. The CDR3 region has the DNA TGTGCTGGTGGTTTGGGCGGAGGCTCTACCATAGGGGCAGATACGCAGTATTTT. This codes for CAGGLGGGSTIGADTQYF. Drawing the rest from reference TRBV12-5 and TRBJ2-3, the complete variable domain is DARVTQTPRHKVTEMGQEVTMRCQPILGHNTVFWYRQTMMQGLELLAYFRNRAPLDDSGMPKDRFSAEMPDATLATLKIQPSEPRDSAVYFCAGGLGGGSTIGADTQYFGPGTRLTVL.

This clonotype was detected ten times or more. This chain links TRBV6-6 with TRBJ2-7; the D is unclear. This CDR3 is 13 amino acids long. The V end lost 5 bases, the J end lost 2 bases, and 10 bases lay between the germline ends. Germline CDR1 MNHNY, CDR2 SVGAGI (reference sequence). The CDR3 here is CASSPTQTYEQYF. CDR3 bases: TGTGCCAGCAGTCCGACCCAGACCTACGAGCAGTACTTC.

The gene calls are TRBV19 and TRBJ1-5; 7 nucleotides match TRBD1. The CDR3 covers 16 residues. J lost 5 bases, V lost 3 bases, and 10 bases had no gene match. Germline CDR1 reads LNHDA; CDR2 reads SQIVND (reference sequence). The CDR3 DNA reads TGTGCCAGTAGTATGGGGAGACAGGGAGGAGATCAGCCCCAGCATTTT. It specifies CASSMGRQGGDQPQHF. The variable domain in full, completed from reference TRBV19 and TRBJ1-5, reads DGGITQSPKYLFRKEGQNVTLSCEQNLNHDAMYWYRQDPGQGLRLIYYSQIVNDFQKGDIAEGYSVSREKKESFPLTVTSAQKNPTAFYLCASSMGRQGGDQPQHFGDGTRLSIL.

There are many counts of this clonotype. The J gene is TRBJ2-7, the V gene TRBV30, with TRBD2 matching over 9 bases. V dropped 5 bases and J dropped 2; count of bases not matched to a gene: 4. The germline V gene has CDR1 GTSNPN and CDR2 SVGIG (reference sequence). The CDR3 extends over 13 amino acids. The CDR3 here is CAWQTSGTYEQYF. The CDR3, as DNA: TGTGCCTGGCAGACTAGCGGAACCTACGAGCAGTACTTC.

Ten or more counts support this clonotype. The genes are TRBV20-1 and TRBJ2-1, with D perhaps assigned TRBD1 or TRBD2 (6 bases each). From germline, CDR1 is DFQATT and CDR2 SNEGSKA (reference sequence). The CDR3 runs to 15 residues. Trimming removed 4 bases from V and 4 bases from J, with 17 bases in between. The CDR3 nucleotides are TGCAGTGCTACCTCCCCCCGGGGGCTTTACAATGAGCAGTTCTTC. Encoded protein: CSATSPRGLYNEQFF.

At least ten counts were recorded for this clonotype. The rearrangement joins TRBV7-9 to TRBJ1-1; 7 positions match TRBD1. J gave up 1 base and V 4 bases, and 9 bases lay outside the gene matches. Germline values: CDR1 SEHNR, CDR2 FQNEAQ (reference sequence). CDR3 length equals 16 residues. The chain's CDR3 is CASSSRRGLGNTEAFF. The CDR3 DNA is TGTGCCAGCAGCTCAAGAAGGGGGCTGGGGAACACTGAAGCTTTCTTT.

At least ten counts were recorded for this clonotype. The V and J genes are TRBV6-2 or TRBV6-3 and TRBJ1-2, with D unclear. V lost 5 bases, J lost 8 bases, and 15 bases lay in between. The CDR3 length is 13 residues. CDR1 and CDR2 (germline): MNHEY, SVGEGT. The CDR3 coding sequence is TGTGCCAGCAGTCTTTCAAGTCGTGTCGGCTACACCTTC. It yields the protein CASSLSSRVGYTF.

This clonotype was observed at least ten times. The J gene is TRBJ1-1, the V gene TRBV12-3 or TRBV12-4, with D tentatively TRBD1 (5 bases). V was shortened by 1 base and J by 9 bases, with 21 bases between the two germline ends. This CDR3 is built from 16 residues. CDR3 loop: CASSLGRGERVVKAFF. The CDR3 nucleotides are TGTGCCAGCAGTTTAGGGCGAGGGGAGAGGGTCGTTAAAGCTTTCTTT.

This clonotype appeared many times. The chain combines TRBV6-6 with TRBJ2-1; TRBD2 matches 8 bases. The CDR3 has 12 residues. J lost 6 bases, V lost 7 bases, and 2 bases had no gene match. Germline V gene sequence: CDR1 MNHNY, CDR2 SVGAGI (reference sequence). The CDR3 nucleotides are TGTGCCAGCACGCGGGGGGCCAATGAGCAGTTCTTC. This gives the protein CASTRGANEQFF.

This clonotype was observed many times. V usage is TRBV12-3 or TRBV12-4 and J usage is TRBJ2-7; possibly TRBD1 or TRBD2 for D (5 bases each). V lost 9 bases to trimming and J lost 6 bases, with 15 bases between them. The CDR3 consists of 12 residues. This chain's CDR3 is CASTHSGTEQYF. CDR3 DNA: TGTGCCAGTACCCATTCCGGGACCGAGCAGTACTTC.